Given below is one TCR beta chain in context. The antigen remains unidentified. The data are from a study of cytomegalovirus exposure and HLA in healthy donors. Study-level points and caveats: Presence/absence comparisons presumed near-even sequencing depth among donors. It was reported in a later analysis that an Asian-associated ancestry cluster showed fewer N-insertions than the roughly 710-donor mean. Later, an analysis showed that TCR beta chains associated with HLA were more clonally expanded than others that were equally common. A link between a missense DCLRE1C variant and TCR beta V- and J-gene trimming emerged from a later analysis.

Per germline, CDR1 MNHEY and CDR2 SMNVEV (reference sequence). The V and J ends lost 5 bases and 2 bases, in that order; junction bases with no gene match: 4. The CDR3 totals 15 residues. PCR primers comprised 60 Vbeta and 13 Jbeta primers. Profiled with immunoSEQ multiplex PCR; TCRdb holds only in-frame clones, not every one. This sample carries more than 90,000 clones, with around 7% going to the ten biggest clones. The clonotype was recovered from a man aged 35-49 years in good health and CMV-seropositive. Sequencing was done on a sample of PBMCs. This sequence joins TRBV27 and TRBJ1-2; the match to TRBD1 covers 11 bases. CDR3 nucleotides: TGTGCCAGCAGTGCAGGGACAGGGGGGAACTATGGCTACACCTTC. It codes for CASSAGTGGNYGYTF.